A selection of T cell receptor beta chains follows, all from one sample in a study of blood T cell repertoires in COVID-19. Sequencing used immunoSEQ multiplex PCR; TCRdb keeps in-frame clones, though not all of them. The table lists approximately 120,000 clones, approximately 80% of them singletons, with 6.6% in the top ten. Sequenced sample: peripheral blood. The receptors shown here come from a woman aged 50 to 60 with acute or convalescent COVID-19. Each CDR3 is given without its conserved first and last residue. Each record gives: CDR3 protein, J gene, clone size, V gene. Clone size is shown for a subset of rows, as once, few, many or a class of expanded clone.

ATSDCRGPNQPQH TRBJ1-5 . TRBV24-1
ASSQGQENTEAF TRBJ1-1 . TRBV4-1
ASQGVLNYGYT TRBJ1-2 . TRBV6-6
ASSLEGWGNQPQH TRBJ1-5 . TRBV5-8
ASTRVVGNNSPLH TRBJ1-6 . TRBV6-5
ASSPAGDYEQY TRBJ2-7 . TRBV13
ASSDPGTGKEKLF TRBJ1-4 few TRBV6-1
ASSVDRVNQPQH TRBJ1-5 few TRBV7-8
ASSPRANYGYT TRBJ1-2 once TRBV3-1/TRBV3-2
ASSSFGEKLF TRBJ1-4 . TRBV7-9
ASSGSQGTRTEAF TRBJ1-1 once TRBV9
ASSEGRGNPSTDTQY TRBJ2-3 . TRBV9
ASSDRDRYTEAF TRBJ1-1 once TRBV19
ASSPQGVSEAF TRBJ1-1 . TRBV6-2/TRBV6-3
ASASSYNSPLH TRBJ1-6 . TRBV12-3/TRBV12-4
ASSWGQFEAF TRBJ1-1 . TRBV12-3/TRBV12-4
ATRRGSGAF TRBJ1-1 . TRBV19
ASSLRDTAYNEQF TRBJ2-1 few TRBV5-6
AHHIRGPYGYT TRBJ1-2 . TRBV6-8
ASSYGQLEAF TRBJ1-1 . TRBV6-6
ASYDGSSGNTIY TRBJ1-3 . TRBV2
ASRGRGSYNEQF TRBJ2-1 . TRBV19
ASSRLAGYNEQF TRBJ2-1 once TRBV2
AWSVRENYGYT TRBJ1-2 . TRBV30
ASTSGARGYT TRBJ1-2 . TRBV6-5
SASDGRDSTDTQY TRBJ2-3 . TRBV20-1
ASSLTSGGEQF TRBJ2-1 . TRBV28
ASTKEGDTEAF TRBJ1-1 . TRBV19
ASSSTGTGTRNTEAF TRBJ1-1 . TRBV18
ASRGTPNTEAF TRBJ1-1 few TRBV28
ASTKGGDEQY TRBJ2-7 . TRBV5-1
ATSDSLIEAF TRBJ1-1 few TRBV15
ASTDLGQGRLGPQH TRBJ1-5 . TRBV19
ASSLYAYGYT TRBJ1-2 . TRBV12-3/TRBV12-4
ASSRVEVGSPLH TRBJ1-6 . TRBV5-6
ASSEMGTGYGYT TRBJ1-2 . TRBV6-1
ASSQAASGTRQETQY TRBJ2-5 . TRBV4-1